These T cell receptor beta chains were read from a single sample in a study of blood T cell repertoires in COVID-19. TCRdb keeps only in-frame clones here, not all; method: immunoSEQ multiplex PCR. Here the sample spans approximately 460,000 clones, roughly 89% being singletons. Sequencing was performed on peripheral blood. These receptors were obtained from a man aged 18 to 29 with COVID-19, enrolled during active disease. The CDR3 runs from the conserved cysteine through the conserved F or W. D genes are given only for firm matches. A row's size may be missing; if present it is once, few, many or a size class.

clone_size	v_call	d_call	j_call	cdr3_aa	cdr3_nt
.	TRBV7-2	TRBD2	TRBJ2-1	CASSLRAGGPYNEQFF	TGTGCCAGCAGCTTACGGGCGGGGGGGCCTTACAATGAGCAGTTCTTC
.	TRBV5-1	TRBD2	TRBJ2-5	CASSLGRGQETQYF	TGCGCCAGCAGCTTGGGGCGGGGGCAAGAGACCCAGTACTTC
once	TRBV19	.	TRBJ2-7	CASSMGYAGSGEQYF	TGTGCCAGTAGTATGGGTTACGCAGGGTCCGGCGAGCAGTACTTC
once	TRBV28	TRBD2	TRBJ2-7	CASSSSGGPYEQYF	TGTGCCAGCAGTTCTAGCGGGGGCCCCTACGAGCAGTACTTC
.	TRBV7-8	TRBD2	TRBJ2-2	CASSPLPGGTGELFF	TGTGCCAGCAGCCCACTGCCCGGGGGGACCGGGGAGCTGTTTTTT
.	TRBV6-5	TRBD2	TRBJ2-7	CASIWGRAPYEQYF	TGTGCCAGCATTTGGGGGAGGGCTCCCTACGAGCAGTACTTC
.	TRBV30	.	TRBJ1-5	CAWSGGPNQPQHF	TGTGCCTGGAGTGGGGGCCCCAATCAGCCCCAGCATTTT
.	TRBV11-3	.	TRBJ1-1	CASSIGWGQEDTEAFF	TGTGCCAGCAGCATAGGCTGGGGGCAGGAGGACACTGAAGCTTTCTTT
.	TRBV7-2	.	TRBJ2-3	CASSWRDTQYF	TGTGCCAGCAGCTGGAGGGATACGCAGTATTTT
.	TRBV6-5	.	TRBJ2-7	CASSYSPGNYEQYF	TGTGCCAGCAGTTACTCACCAGGGAATTACGAGCAGTACTTC
.	TRBV15	TRBD1	TRBJ2-1	CATSFWTGGINEQFF	TGTGCCACCAGTTTCTGGACAGGGGGCATCAATGAGCAGTTCTTC
.	TRBV7-8	.	TRBJ2-5	CASSLFRGEETQYF	TGTGCCAGCAGCTTATTTCGCGGGGAAGAGACCCAGTACTTC
.	TRBV4-1	.	TRBJ2-5	CASSQESATGETQYF	TGCGCCAGCAGCCAAGAATCGGCCACAGGGGAGACCCAGTACTTC
.	TRBV20-1	.	TRBJ1-5	CSASGGADQPQHF	TGCAGTGCTAGTGGCGGGGCAGATCAGCCCCAGCATTTT
.	TRBV6-2/TRBV6-3	.	TRBJ1-2	CASSYSIVSGSGYTF	TGTGCCAGCAGTTACTCGATCGTCTCAGGGTCTGGCTACACCTTC
.	TRBV23-1	TRBD1	TRBJ1-6	CASSHHLRTGGYNSPLHF	TGCGCCAGCAGTCATCATTTGCGGACAGGGGGTTATAATTCACCCCTCCACTTT
.	TRBV7-6	.	TRBJ2-7	CAVGQNYEQYF	TGTGCGGTCGGACAGAACTACGAGCAGTACTTC
.	TRBV5-1	TRBD1	TRBJ2-1	CASTYAPTGSYDEQFF	TGCGCCAGCACATATGCCCCGACAGGGAGTTATGATGAGCAGTTCTTC
.	TRBV14	TRBD1	TRBJ2-7	CASSQETGGLDEQYF	TGTGCCAGCAGCCAAGAGACAGGGGGATTAGACGAGCAGTACTTC
.	TRBV7-7	.	TRBJ1-3	CASSIRHAHSGNTIYF	TGTGCTAGCAGCATACGACACGCTCACTCTGGAAACACCATATATTTT
.	TRBV11-2	.	TRBJ2-7	CASSTTSRPYEQYF	TGTGCCAGCAGCACCACTAGCAGACCCTACGAGCAGTACTTC
.	TRBV5-4	TRBD2	TRBJ2-2	CASSPQLAGVPTGELFF	TGTGCCAGCAGCCCTCAACTAGCGGGAGTCCCCACCGGGGAGCTGTTTTTT
.	TRBV19	.	TRBJ2-3	CASKASWAGNTDTQYF	TGTGCCAGTAAGGCGAGTTGGGCGGGGAACACAGATACGCAGTATTTT
.	TRBV3-1/TRBV3-2	.	TRBJ2-2	CASSKEGRRAGELFF	TGTGCCAGCAGCAAGGAGGGGCGCCGGGCCGGGGAGCTGTTTTTT
.	TRBV7-9	.	TRBJ2-2	CASSPPFRGGNTGELFF	TGTGCCAGCAGCCCACCCTTTAGGGGAGGAAACACCGGGGAGCTGTTTTTT
.	TRBV2	TRBD1	TRBJ2-7	CASRTGQGAYEQYF	TGTGCCAGCAGGACGGGACAGGGCGCCTACGAGCAGTACTTC
.	TRBV7-9	TRBD1	TRBJ2-7	CASSLTGQEPYEQYF	TGTGCCAGCAGCTTAACCGGACAGGAGCCTTACGAGCAGTACTTC
once	TRBV18	.	TRBJ1-2	CASSGPYGYTF	TGTGCCAGCTCAGGGCCCTATGGCTACACCTTC
.	TRBV30	TRBD2	TRBJ2-1	CACRRAGGKFF	TGTGCCTGCCGCCGGGCGGGAGGGAAGTTCTTC
.	TRBV6-5	.	TRBJ2-7	CASARSVNPYEQYF	TGTGCCAGCGCACGGTCGGTGAACCCCTACGAGCAGTACTTC
.	TRBV4-2	TRBD2	TRBJ2-7	CASSPSLSGSSYEQYF	TGTGCCAGCAGTCCCTCCCTTAGCGGGAGTTCCTACGAGCAGTACTTC
.	TRBV5-4	.	TRBJ2-4	CASSPGVGTKNIQYF	TGTGCCAGCAGCCCCGGAGTGGGTACCAAAAACATTCAGTACTTC
few	TRBV13	TRBD2	TRBJ2-1	CASSFPGLADNEQFF	TGTGCCAGCAGCTTCCCGGGACTAGCGGACAATGAGCAGTTCTTC
.	TRBV27	TRBD1	TRBJ2-2	CASSPGTVFPGELFF	TGTGCCAGCAGTCCCGGGACAGTCTTCCCCGGGGAGCTGTTTTTT
.	TRBV5-6	.	TRBJ2-5	CASSWSPSARTQETQYF	TGTGCCAGCAGCTGGAGTCCTAGCGCTCGTACTCAAGAGACCCAGTACTTC
.	TRBV5-1	.	TRBJ2-2	CASSSSLGVGELFF	TGCGCCAGCAGTTCATCACTCGGGGTCGGGGAGCTGTTTTTT
.	TRBV21-1	.	TRBJ2-1	CASNPTGGEPSYNEQFF	TGTGCCAGCAACCCGACAGGGGGCGAACCCTCCTACAATGAGCAGTTCTTC
.	TRBV2	TRBD1	TRBJ2-5	CASNGQGTETQYF	TGTGCCAGCAATGGACAGGGGACGGAGACCCAGTACTTC
.	TRBV19	TRBD1	TRBJ1-6	CASSIGQGYSPLHF	TGTGCCAGTAGTATAGGACAGGGTTATTCACCCCTCCACTTT
.	TRBV6-1	TRBD1	TRBJ2-7	CASSEWDSSHSYEQYF	TGTGCCAGCAGTGAATGGGACAGTTCTCACTCCTACGAGCAGTACTTC
.	TRBV6-5	TRBD2	TRBJ2-3	CASSQSGGAGDTQYF	TGTGCCAGCAGCCAGAGCGGGGGGGCGGGAGATACGCAGTATTTT
few	TRBV27	TRBD2	TRBJ2-2	CASSPSGRGSGELFF	TGTGCCAGCAGCCCTAGCGGGAGAGGTTCCGGGGAGCTGTTTTTT
few	TRBV19	.	TRBJ2-7	CASNLMGARYEQYF	TGTGCCAGTAACTTGATGGGGGCCCGATACGAGCAGTACTTC